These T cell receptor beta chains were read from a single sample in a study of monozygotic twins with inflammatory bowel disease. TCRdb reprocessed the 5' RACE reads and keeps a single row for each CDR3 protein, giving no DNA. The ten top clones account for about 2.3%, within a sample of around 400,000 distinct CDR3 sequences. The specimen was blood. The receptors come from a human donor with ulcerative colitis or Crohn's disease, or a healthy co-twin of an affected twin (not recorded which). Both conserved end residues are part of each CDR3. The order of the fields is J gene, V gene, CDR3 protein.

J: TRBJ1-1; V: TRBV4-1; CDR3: CASSQESVLMTMAKAEAFF
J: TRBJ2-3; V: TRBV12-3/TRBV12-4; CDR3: CASTREGGTDTQYF
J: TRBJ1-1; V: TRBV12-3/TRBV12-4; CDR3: CASSYGTGTGAFF
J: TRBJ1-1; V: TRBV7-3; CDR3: CASSSRHQNTEAFF
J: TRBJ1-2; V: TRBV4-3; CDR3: CASSQVTNYGYTF
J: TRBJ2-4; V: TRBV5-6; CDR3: CASSHPTAKNIQYF
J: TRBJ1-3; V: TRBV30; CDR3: CAWSHNGAISGNTIYF
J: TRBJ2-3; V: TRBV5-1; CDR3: CASSSRAFGGRRFSDTQYF
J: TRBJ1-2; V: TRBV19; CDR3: CASSDRGGYGYTF
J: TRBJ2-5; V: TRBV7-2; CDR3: CASSFQISEETQYF
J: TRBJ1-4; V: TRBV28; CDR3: CASSLVNEKLFF
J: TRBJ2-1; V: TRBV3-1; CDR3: CASSQDRHNEQFF
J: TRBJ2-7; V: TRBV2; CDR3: CASRDGGTEYF
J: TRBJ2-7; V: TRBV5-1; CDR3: CASSSLDINYEQYF
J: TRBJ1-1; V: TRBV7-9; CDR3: CASSPWTSNTEAFF
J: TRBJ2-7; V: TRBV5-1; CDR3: CASSSRGQLGEQYF
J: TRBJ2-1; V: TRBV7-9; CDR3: CASSLGASGHNEQFF
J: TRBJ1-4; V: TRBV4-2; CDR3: CASREGALEKLFF
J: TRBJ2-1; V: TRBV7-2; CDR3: CASSFPEGGRLNEQFF
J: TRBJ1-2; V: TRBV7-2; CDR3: CASSSKLGSYGYTF
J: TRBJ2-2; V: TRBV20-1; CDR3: CSANSAGEFTGELFF
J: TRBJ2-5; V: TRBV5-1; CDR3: CASSSTGAGETQYF
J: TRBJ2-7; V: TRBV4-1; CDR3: CASSQDAGGSSYEQYF
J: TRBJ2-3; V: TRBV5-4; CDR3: CASSQDQGSSDTQYF
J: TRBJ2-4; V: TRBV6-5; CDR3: CASKAGGKNIQYF
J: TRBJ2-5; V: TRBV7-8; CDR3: CASSSARWKREGLGETQYF
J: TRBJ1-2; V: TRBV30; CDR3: CAWRAALGYGYTF
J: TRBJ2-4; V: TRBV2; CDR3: CASTGGRVGLAKNIQYF
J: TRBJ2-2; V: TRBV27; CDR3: CASSLIGAVDTGELFF
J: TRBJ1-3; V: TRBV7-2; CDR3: CASSPGGVGNTIYF
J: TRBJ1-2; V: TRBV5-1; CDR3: CASSLEGEVYGYTF
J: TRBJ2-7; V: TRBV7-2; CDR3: CASSLGGLLGEQYF